This TCR beta chain was obtained from a study of control samples from healthy donors and cancer patients. Sequencing was performed with immunoSEQ multiplex PCR; in TCRdb, only in-frame clones are kept and a portion is missing. The sample has fewer than 500,000 clones, roughly 90% seen once; the top ten hold roughly 6.4%. What was sequenced was PBMCs. The TCR originated in a man aged 35 to 55 with head and neck cancer.

CDR3 nucleotide sequence: TGCGCCAGCAGCCCTGGGACAGGACCAGTCAACGAGCAGTACTTC. This sequence encodes CASSPGTGPVNEQYF. This chain uses TRBV5-1 with TRBJ2-7; 8 bases are shared with TRBD1. Looked up from germline, CDR1 is SGHRS and CDR2 is YFSETQ. CDR3 length: 15 residues. The junction had 11 bases not matched to a gene; V was cut back by 4 bases and J by 5 bases.